The subject of this entry is one TCR beta chain. Its antigen is undetermined. This specimen belongs to a study of monozygotic twins with cystic fibrosis. Trimming shortened V by 0 bases and J by 4 bases, and 21 bases separated the two germline ends. Germline loops: CDR1 LGHNA, CDR2 YSLEER. The CDR3 contains 18 residues. Study-wide findings and caveats: Low clonality (median about 0.0095) suggested a mostly naive repertoire.

Some clones are missing from TCRdb's copy, which holds only in-frame ones; the method was immunoSEQ multiplex PCR. The sample yields under 20,000 clones, around 97% seen once. This chain joins TRBV4-3 and TRBJ1-1, with D tentatively TRBD1 (5 bases). The sample comprised blood. The sequence was obtained from a woman younger than 45 with cystic fibrosis. CDR3 sequence: CASSQDWGPRDTGTEAFF. DNA of the CDR3: TGCGCCAGCAGCCAAGATTGGGGACCCAGGGATACAGGCACTGAAGCTTTCTTT.